This T cell receptor (beta chain) was sequenced for a study of beta chain features in type 1 diabetes. Each of the CD4+ naive, central memory, regulatory and stem cell-like memory populations was sorted via CD45RO/CCR7/CD25/CD127/CD95/CD27. Findings and limits, study-wide: It was among patients, rather than healthy donors, that naive, central memory and Treg TCRB repertoires appeared more similar.

The sequenced template was cDNA made from the entire isolated RNA. Assay used: immunoSEQ multiplex PCR; TCRdb lists only in-frame clones, some missing. Here the sample spans over 500,000 clones, 15% to 17% being singletons. Concerning this clone: No antigen is known for it. This sample includes further DNA sequences coding for the same CDR3.

The CDR3 runs to 15 residues. From germline, CDR1 is SQVTM and CDR2 ANQGSEA. The junction had 8 bases not matched to a gene; V was cut back by 7 bases and J by 2 bases. The chain is built from TRBV29-1 and TRBJ1-1; the match to TRBD1 covers 12 bases. The sequenced material came from naive CD4+ T cells from blood. The sequence was obtained from a man aged 18 to 29 in good health. The CDR3 nucleotides read TGCAGCGCCCCCGGGACAGGGGGCCACAACACTGAAGCTTTCTTT. Its protein is CSAPGTGGHNTEAFF.